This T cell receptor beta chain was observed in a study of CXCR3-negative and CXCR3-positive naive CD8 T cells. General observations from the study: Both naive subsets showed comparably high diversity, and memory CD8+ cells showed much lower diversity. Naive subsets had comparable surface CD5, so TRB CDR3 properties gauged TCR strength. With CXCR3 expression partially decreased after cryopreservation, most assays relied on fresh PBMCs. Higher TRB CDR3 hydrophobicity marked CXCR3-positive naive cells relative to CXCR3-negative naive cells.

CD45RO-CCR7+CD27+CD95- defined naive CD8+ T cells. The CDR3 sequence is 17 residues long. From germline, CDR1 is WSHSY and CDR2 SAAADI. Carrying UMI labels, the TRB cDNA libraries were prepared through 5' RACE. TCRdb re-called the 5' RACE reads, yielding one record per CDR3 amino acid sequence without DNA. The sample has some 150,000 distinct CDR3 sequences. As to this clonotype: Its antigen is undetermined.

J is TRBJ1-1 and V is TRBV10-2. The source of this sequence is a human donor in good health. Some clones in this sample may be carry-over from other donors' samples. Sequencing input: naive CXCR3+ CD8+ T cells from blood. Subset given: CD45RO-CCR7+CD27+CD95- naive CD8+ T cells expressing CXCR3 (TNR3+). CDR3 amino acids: CASSETGISQMNTEAFF.